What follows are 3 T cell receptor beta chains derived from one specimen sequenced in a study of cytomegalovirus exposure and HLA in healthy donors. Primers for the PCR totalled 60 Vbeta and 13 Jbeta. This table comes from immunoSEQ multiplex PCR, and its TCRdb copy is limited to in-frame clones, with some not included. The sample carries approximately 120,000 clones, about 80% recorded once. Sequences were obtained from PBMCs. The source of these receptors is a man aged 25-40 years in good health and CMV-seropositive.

The CDR3 nucleotides are TGTGCCAGCTGGAGCCTAGCGGGAGGTGGTGAGCAGTTCTTC. It is translated as CASWSLAGGGEQFF. The V gene is TRBV28, the J gene TRBJ2-1; 11 bases align to TRBD2. CDR3 length equals 14 residues. CDR1 is MDHEN and CDR2 is SYDVKM in the germline V gene. Germline trimming cut 8 bases from V and 9 bases from J; bases unmatched to any gene: 9.

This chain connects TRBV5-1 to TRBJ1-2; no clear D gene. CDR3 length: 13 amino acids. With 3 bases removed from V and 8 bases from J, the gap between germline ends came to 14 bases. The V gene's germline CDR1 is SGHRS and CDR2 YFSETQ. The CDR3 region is CASSWNGVEGYTF. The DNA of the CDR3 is TGCGCCAGCAGCTGGAACGGGGTAGAAGGCTACACCTTC.

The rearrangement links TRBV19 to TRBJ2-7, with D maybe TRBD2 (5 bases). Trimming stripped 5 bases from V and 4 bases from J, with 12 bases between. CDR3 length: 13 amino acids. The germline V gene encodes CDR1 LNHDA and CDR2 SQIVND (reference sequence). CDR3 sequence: CASSPGWRYEQYF. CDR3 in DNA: TGTGCCAGTAGTCCGGGTTGGAGGTACGAGCAGTACTTC. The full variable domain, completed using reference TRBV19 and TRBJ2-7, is DGGITQSPKYLFRKEGQNVTLSCEQNLNHDAMYWYRQDPGQGLRLIYYSQIVNDFQKGDIAEGYSVSREKKESFPLTVTSAQKNPTAFYLCASSPGWRYEQYFGPGTRLTVT.